These 30 T cell receptor beta chains were sequenced from one sample in a study of tumor-infiltrating lymphocytes in primary liver carcinoma. From roughly 500 ng total RNA, TCR beta cDNA was generated with a primer in the constant region. It was through three nested multiplex PCR rounds of slightly modified ARM-PCR that TCR beta libraries arose. Researchers ran the first two PCR rounds for roughly 11 cycles each with TRBV1-TRBV30 forward primers and a C-beta reverse primer. TCRdb recomputed calls from the multiplex PCR reads with MiXCR, one row per CDR3 protein. The sample lists over 250,000 distinct CDR3 sequences; approximately 58% were seen once. The researchers obtained blood RNA from unsorted whole blood and also extracted germline DNA. The source material was peripheral blood. All receptors come from a woman younger than 45 with primary liver carcinoma and hepatitis B virus infection.

This clonotype was seen only a few times. The chain employs TRBV5-5 and TRBJ1-6; 11 positions agree with TRBD1. The ends lost 3 bases at V and 7 bases at J; junction bases unmatched: 3. There are 15 residues in the CDR3. Looked up from germline, CDR1 is SGHKS and CDR2 is YYEKEE (reference sequence). The CDR3 region is CASSSWTGGNSPLHF. The CDR3 nucleotides are TGTGCCAGCAGCTCATGGACAGGGGGCAATTCACCCCTCCACTTT.

The chain recombines TRBV12-5 with TRBJ1-5, with 8 bases fitting TRBD1. CDR1 is LGHNT and CDR2 is FRNRAP in the germline V gene. This CDR3 comprises 15 residues. The V gene end was trimmed by 1 base and the J gene end by 2 bases; junction bases not matched to a gene: 1. CDR3 nucleotide sequence: TGTGCTAGTGGTTTGGCGGGACAGGGCAATCAGCCCCAGCATTTT. This translates into CASGLAGQGNQPQHF.

To note about this clonotype: One end of the junction fails to match germline, which may point to a read error. The chain recombines TRBV11-2 with TRBJ2-1; TRBD1 agrees at 10 bases. The CDR3 covers 15 residues. Germline V gene sequence: CDR1 SGHAT, CDR2 FQNNGV. The CDR3 region is CTSSTLTGGRGDRFF. For the CDR3, the DNA is TGTACCAGCAGCACCCTGACAGGGGGCAGGGGGGATCGGTTCTTC.

The chain combines TRBV7-9 with TRBJ2-1, with TRBD2 identical over 10 bases. V lost 7 bases, J lost 9 bases, and 9 bases stayed unmatched. This CDR3 contains 14 residues. Germline V gene sequence: CDR1 SEHNR, CDR2 FQNEAQ (reference sequence). This CDR3 reads CASTQLAGLVEQFF. In DNA form, the CDR3 reads TGTGCCAGCACCCAACTAGCGGGATTGGTTGAGCAGTTCTTC.

This clonotype has just a few counts. The chain combines TRBV6-1 with TRBJ1-2, with TRBD1 matching 7 bases. The CDR3 is 16 residues long. Trimming removed 2 bases from V and 6 bases from J; junction bases left unmatched: 12. Germline V gives CDR1 MNHNS, CDR2 SASEGT. CDR3 bases: TGTGCCAGCAGTGAAAGTGGTCGACAGGGCCGGAATGGCTACACCTTC. This encodes CASSESGRQGRNGYTF.

As concerns this clonotype: A much larger clone is a single base away; this may be a read error. The chain joins TRBV6-1 to TRBJ1-6; unclear D gene. Between the trimmed V and J ends, which lost 6 bases and 9 bases, there was a span of 18 bases. This CDR3 comprises 15 residues. Germline-derived CDR1 and CDR2 are MNHNS and SASEGT. For the CDR3, the DNA is TGTGCCAGCAGGACCTCGGTGACATGGACTTCACCCCTCCACTTT. This codes for CASRTSVTWTSPLHF.

This clonotype was observed a single time. A much larger clone sits a single nucleotide away, making a read error possible. Because it lacks the conserved phenylalanine or tryptophan at the end, this CDR3 is likely a read error. The J gene is TRBJ2-1, the V gene TRBV6-2 or TRBV6-3, with TRBD2 matching over 9 bases. The CDR3 has 16 amino acids. V lost 3 bases to trimming and J lost 5 bases; unmatched junction nucleotides: 8. Germline V gene sequence: CDR1 MNHEY, CDR2 SVGEGT. The CDR3 region has the DNA TGTGCCAGCAGTTATGTGGCGGGAGGGGCCAACAATGAGCAGTTCTTA. Encoded protein: CASSYVAGGANNEQFL.

With respect to this clonotype: Its ends do not fully match the called genes, so a read error is possible. The chain combines TRBV12-3 or TRBV12-4 with TRBJ2-3, with D unresolved. The CDR3 covers 11 residues. The CDR3 spells CVSSPADTQYF. The DNA for the CDR3 is TGTGTCAGCTCTCCCGCAGATACGCAGTATTTT.

This clonotype was seen just once. This may be a read error: a much more frequent sequence differs by one nucleotide. The chain recombines TRBV6-2 or TRBV6-3 with TRBJ2-3; D might be TRBD1 or TRBD2, each matching 6 bases. Germline values: CDR1 MNHEY, CDR2 SVGEGT. The length of the CDR3 is 12 residues. This CDR3 reads CARSYPGARLYF. The CDR3 bases are TGTGCCAGAAGTTACCCGGGGGCGAGGTTGTATTTT.

Only one count was recorded for this clonotype. It may be a read error: a sequence one base away is much more abundant. The chain uses TRBV6-6 and TRBJ2-1; a weak D match, TRBD2 (10 bases). There are 18 residues in the CDR3. Germline lookup yields CDR1 MNHNY and CDR2 SVGAGI (reference sequence). CDR3 in DNA: TGTGCCAGCAGCGCACAGGGGGCTAGCGGGAGCTCCTACAGTGAGCAGTTCTTC. As protein: CASSAQGASGSSYSEQFF.

This clonotype was detected a few times. The gene calls are TRBV6-2 or TRBV6-3 and TRBJ1-1; D is undetermined. CDR1 MNHEY and CDR2 SVGEGT come from the germline V gene. The V end lost 2 bases, the J end lost 2 bases, and 12 bases lay between the germline ends. The CDR3 contains 15 residues. The CDR3 spells CASSYTLGPNTEAFF. CDR3 nucleotide sequence: TGTGCCAGCAGTTACACCCTTGGTCCTAACACTGAAGCTTTCTTT.

With respect to this clonotype: The junction and the germline gene differ at one end; a read error may be behind it. The chain employs TRBV11-2 and TRBJ2-1; 7 bases are shared with TRBD2. Germline loops: CDR1 SGHAT, CDR2 FQNNGV. This CDR3 region has 16 residues. CDR3 loop: CAGSPGPGLKYNEQFF. The CDR3 DNA follows: TGTGCCGGCAGCCCGGGGCCGGGACTAAAGTACAATGAGCAGTTCTTC.

This clonotype showed up just once. This clone may be a read error of a much larger clone one base away. The CDR3 is CTSDGQSQGYGYTF. CDR3 sequence (DNA): TGTACTAGTGATGGACAGTCTCAGGGGTATGGCTACACCTTC. The gene calls are TRBV12-5 and TRBJ1-2; tentatively, D is TRBD1 (6 bases). The germline V gene encodes CDR1 LGHNT and CDR2 FRNRAP. This CDR3 has 14 amino acids.

This chain connects TRBV12-3 or TRBV12-4 to TRBJ1-1; possible D gene TRBD1, 5 bases. There are 12 residues in the CDR3. Trimming cost V 5 bases and J 8 bases, with 12 bases left between them. In nucleotides, the CDR3 is TGTGCCAGCAGTACGTCTGGGGCGGAAGCTTTCTTT. This gives the protein CASSTSGAEAFF.

This clonotype has more than one count but fewer than ten. In DNA, the CDR3 is TGTGCCAGCAACGACGACCCCACAGATACGCAGTATTTT. It translates to CASNDDPTDTQYF. The rearrangement uses TRBV5-6 and TRBJ2-3; the D is unclear. The CDR3 runs to 13 residues. The V gene lost 6 bases and the J gene lost 2 bases, with 10 bases spanning the gap. Per the germline V gene, CDR1 is SGHDT and CDR2 is YYEEEE. The full variable domain, completed using reference TRBV5-6 and TRBJ2-3, is DAGVTQSPTHLIKTRGQQVTLRCSPKSGHDTVSWYQQALGQGPQFIFQYYEEEERQRGNFPDRFSGHQFPNYSSELNVNALLLGDSALYLCASNDDPTDTQYFGPGTRLTVL.

Concerning this clonotype: Its ends do not fully match the called genes, so a read error is possible. The chain has TRBV11-2 and TRBJ2-7, with a possible D match to TRBD2 (5 bases). This CDR3 is built from 17 residues. Germline values: CDR1 SGHAT, CDR2 FQNNGV. DNA for the CDR3: TGTGCCAGCAGCTTAGGAGCCGGGATAGCGAAATCTTACGAGCACTACTTC. Translated, it gives CASSLGAGIAKSYEHYF.

As concerns this clonotype: This may stem from a read error, because a much larger clone lies one nucleotide away. V usage is TRBV12-3 or TRBV12-4 and J usage is TRBJ1-3; D is perhaps TRBD1 (5 bases). CDR3 size: 14 residues. Trimming removed 10 bases from V and 6 bases from J, with 19 bases in between. This CDR3 reads CATFRGGEANTIYF. The CDR3, as DNA: TGTGCCACATTTCGGGGAGGGGAAGCAAACACCATATATTTT.

This clonotype was counted a few times. The gene calls are TRBV5-4 and TRBJ1-2, with 12 bases matching TRBD1. V gave up 6 bases and J gave up 7 bases; unmatched junction bases: 10. Germline-derived CDR1 and CDR2 are SGHNT and YYREEE (reference sequence). The CDR3 runs to 15 residues. The CDR3 reads CASNKPGQGAFGYTF. CDR3 DNA sequence: TGTGCCAGCAACAAACCGGGACAGGGGGCCTTTGGCTACACCTTC.

Many counts were recorded for this clonotype. The rearrangement joins TRBV11-2 to TRBJ2-5; 7 nucleotides agree with TRBD2. The V gene's germline CDR1 is SGHAT and CDR2 FQNNGV. The CDR3 extends over 14 amino acids. J was trimmed by 5 bases and V by 0 bases; bases with no gene match: 3. CDR3: CASSLDFGGETQYF. CDR3 sequence (DNA): TGTGCCAGCAGCTTAGATTTCGGGGGGGAGACCCAGTACTTC.

The chain recombines TRBV7-8 with TRBJ2-7; D unclear. Germline V gene data show CDR1 as SGHVS and CDR2 as FQNEAQ. Deletions cut 3 bases from V and 3 bases from J, with 12 bases between. CDR3 length: 14 amino acids. In nucleotides, the CDR3 is TGTGCCAGCAGCTTGGGCACCTTTATCTACGAGCAGTACTTC. This sequence encodes CASSLGTFIYEQYF.

The chain combines TRBV4-1 with TRBJ1-1; D is possibly TRBD1 (6 bases). Germline assignment: CDR1 MGHRA and CDR2 YSYEKL. This CDR3 is built from 16 residues. The V end was cut by 4 bases, the J end by 5 bases, with 20 bases between. This CDR3 reads CASSLFKGGAGTEAFF. The CDR3 nucleotides read TGCGCCAGCAGCCTCTTCAAGGGGGGGGCAGGGACTGAAGCTTTCTTT.

The chain joins TRBV11-1 to TRBJ2-5; D perhaps matches TRBD1 (6 bases). CDR3 length: 16 residues. The germline CDR1 and CDR2 sequences are SGHAT and FQDESV (reference sequence). The germline V and J ends were trimmed by 4 bases and 7 bases, with 22 bases remaining between them. CDR3 coding DNA: TGTGCCAGCAGCTCCCCCCGGGGACACATACAGGGGACCCAGTACTTC. It yields the protein CASSSPRGHIQGTQYF.

Remarks on this clonotype: The junction departs from the called germline gene at one end, perhaps through a read error. The rearrangement links TRBV11-2 to TRBJ1-1; D is undetermined. Germline CDR1 SGHAT, CDR2 FQNNGV. The CDR3 contains 15 residues. Written as DNA, the CDR3 is TGTGCCGGCAGCTTTAGTGGGAGATTGAACGCTGAAGCTTTCTTT. This codes for CAGSFSGRLNAEAFF. Full variable domain (rest looked up from reference TRBV11-2 and TRBJ1-1): EAGVAQSPRYKIIEKRQSVAFWCNPISGHATLYWYQQILGQGPKLLIQFQNNGVVDDSQLPKDRFSAERLKGVDSTLKIQPAKLEDSAVYLCAGSFSGRLNAEAFFGQGTRLTVV.

With respect to this clonotype: Just one base apart from a much larger clone, this may be a read error. The chain couples TRBV4-2 to TRBJ1-1, with D possibly being TRBD1 (6 bases). Germline V CDR1 and CDR2: LGHNA, YNFKEQ. This CDR3 comprises 13 residues. The CDR3 sequence is CASNQGVTGRAFF. The CDR3 nucleotides are TGTGCCAGCAACCAAGGCGTTACAGGGAGGGCTTTCTTT.

This clonotype was found many times. In DNA, the CDR3 is TGTGCCAGCAGCGTGACACTGGATGAGCAGTTCTTC. Translation gives CASSVTLDEQFF. The chain employs TRBV5-8 and TRBJ2-1; D remains ambiguous. This CDR3 comprises 12 residues. V was shortened by 4 bases and J by 8 bases, with 10 bases between the two germline ends. From germline, CDR1 is SGHTS and CDR2 YDEGEE.

To note about this clonotype: This sequence may be a read error, since a much larger clone differs from it by one base. The CDR3 sequence: CASSLCTSGSCTDTQYF. Here the CDR3 DNA reads TGTGCCAGCAGCCTCTGTACTAGCGGGAGTTGCACAGATACGCAGTATTTT. The chain recombines TRBV6-5 with TRBJ2-3, with 11 bases matching TRBD2. Germline values: CDR1 MNHEY, CDR2 SVGAGI. Trimming removed 6 bases from V and 1 base from J; junction bases left unmatched: 9. The CDR3 loop spans 17 amino acids.

The chain has TRBV12-3 or TRBV12-4 and TRBJ1-1; D perhaps matches TRBD1 (5 bases). V was shortened by 5 bases and J by 1 base, with 8 bases between the two germline ends. The CDR3 spans 13 residues. CDR3 DNA: TGTGCCAGCAGTCCCGGGGGGAACACTGAAGCTTTCTTT. This sequence encodes CASSPGGNTEAFF.

This clonotype was detected only once. The chain combines TRBV11-3 with TRBJ2-1; the D is unclear. CDR1 and CDR2 from the germline V gene are SGHNT and YENEEA. The length of the CDR3 is 14 residues. V lost 3 bases to trimming and J lost 6 bases, with 12 bases between them. The chain's CDR3 is CASSFSEPANEQFF. DNA of the CDR3: TGTGCCAGCAGCTTCTCCGAGCCCGCCAATGAGCAGTTCTTC.

In regard to this clonotype: Relative to the germline gene, one junction end is altered; a read error may explain this. V is TRBV5-1 and J is TRBJ2-7; the D is unclear. Germline CDR1 reads SGHRS; CDR2 reads YFSETQ. This CDR3 region has 15 residues. CDR3 residues: CASSLALGYSYEHCF. The CDR3 bases are TGCGCCAGCAGCTTGGCGCTAGGCTACTCCTACGAGCACTGCTTC.

Details on this clonotype: One base away lies a much larger clone, so this may be a sequencing read error. J is TRBJ2-1 and V is TRBV6-2 or TRBV6-3; 8 bases line up with TRBD2. CDR3 length: 14 amino acids. The J segment lost 4 bases and the V segment lost 6 bases, leaving 5 bases of the junction unmatched. The germline CDR1 and CDR2 sequences are MNHEY and SVGEGT. CDR3 coding DNA: TGTGCCAGCAGGGGGACTAGAGAATACAATGAGCAGTTCTTC. It yields the protein CASRGTREYNEQFF.